Below are 3 T cell receptor beta chains sequenced from a single sample in a study of breast tumors, draining lymph nodes, adjacent tissues. Axillary draining lymph nodes of breast cancer patients supplied the node samples. Via MiXCR, TCRdb re-called the multiplex PCR reads, giving one row per CDR3 protein. The data show 150,000 to 200,000 distinct CDR3 sequences, with roughly a third seen just once and roughly 3.8% held by the top ten. Sequenced: axillary lymph node tissue. The receptor set was obtained from a female donor with breast cancer. Some clones in this sample may be carry-over from other donors' samples.

The J gene is TRBJ2-7, the V gene TRBV7-9; D may be TRBD2 (8 bases). Germline CDR1 and CDR2: SEHNR and FQNEAQ (reference sequence). CDR3 length: 17 residues. V dropped 4 bases and J dropped 2 bases, with 21 bases sitting between them. In DNA form, the CDR3 reads TGTGCCAGCAGCTCCCGTGGGGTAGCGGGACAGACCTACGAGCAGTACTTC. It codes for CASSSRGVAGQTYEQYF.

On this clonotype: This could be a read error, since a much larger clone is one nucleotide away. The rearrangement uses TRBV11-2 and TRBJ2-5; D gene ambiguous. The V gene's germline CDR1 is SGHAT and CDR2 FQNNGV. The length of the CDR3 is 15 residues. Trimming removed 8 bases from V and 0 bases from J, with 16 bases in between. In DNA, the CDR3 is TGTGCCAGCCGCTCCTACGACACGTACCAAGAGACCCAGTACTTC. This sequence encodes CASRSYDTYQETQYF.

Concerning this clonotype: The junction and the germline gene differ at one end; a read error may be behind it. The genes are TRBV10-3 and TRBJ2-5; D gene uncertain. The CDR3 is 16 residues long. Germline-derived CDR1 and CDR2 are ENHRY and SYGVKD. In DNA form, the CDR3 reads TGTGCCAGCAGTTACTCCCCGAGAGTTTACCAAGAGACCCAGTACTTC. As protein: CASSYSPRVYQETQYF.